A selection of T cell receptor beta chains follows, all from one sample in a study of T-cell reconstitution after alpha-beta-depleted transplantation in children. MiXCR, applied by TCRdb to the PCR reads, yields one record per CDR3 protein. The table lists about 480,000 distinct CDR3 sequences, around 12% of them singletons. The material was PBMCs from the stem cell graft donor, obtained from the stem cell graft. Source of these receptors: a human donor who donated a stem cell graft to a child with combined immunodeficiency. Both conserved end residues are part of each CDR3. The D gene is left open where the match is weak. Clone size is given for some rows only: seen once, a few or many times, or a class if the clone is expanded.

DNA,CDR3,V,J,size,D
TGTGCCAGCAGCTTAGATGGCACAGGGTTTAACTCCTACAATGAGCAGTTCTTC,CASSLDGTGFNSYNEQFF,TRBV11-2,TRBJ2-1,few,.
TGTGCCAGCGCTCTGGGGGAGACCTACGAGCAGTACTTC,CASALGETYEQYF,TRBV9,TRBJ2-7,few,.
TGCAGCGTGGCCGGCCCGGGACAGGGGGCTCATGAAAAACTGTTTTTT,CSVAGPGQGAHEKLFF,TRBV29-1,TRBJ1-4,few,TRBD1
TGTGCCAGCAGCCAGAGGGATGGCTATGGCTACACCTTC,CASSQRDGYGYTF,TRBV7-3,TRBJ1-2,few,.
TGTGCCAGCAGTTACTCCGACCGGCGGGGCTACTCCTACAATGAGCAGTTCTTC,CASSYSDRRGYSYNEQFF,TRBV6-5,TRBJ2-1,few,.
TGTGCCAGCAGCCATCCGGACGCCTACGAGCAGTACTTC,CASSHPDAYEQYF,TRBV4-2,TRBJ2-7,many,.
TGTGCCACCAGTGATCCAGGGATAGCGGGAGGACTCTACAATGAGCAGTTCTTC,CATSDPGIAGGLYNEQFF,TRBV24-1,TRBJ2-1,many,TRBD2
TGCGCCAGCAGCGTGACTAGCGGCAATGAGCAGTTCTTC,CASSVTSGNEQFF,TRBV5-1,TRBJ2-1,many,TRBD2
TGTGCTAGTGGTTTGGTACGGGACAGGGGCTACGAGCAGTACTTC,CASGLVRDRGYEQYF,TRBV12-5,TRBJ2-7,few,TRBD1
TGCGCCAGCAGCCAGGAACAGGGGGCCAGGCAGCCCCAGCATTTT,CASSQEQGARQPQHF,TRBV4-3,TRBJ1-5,few,TRBD1
TGTGCCAGCAGCGATAGCGGTTTAAGCTCCTACGAGCAGTACTTC,CASSDSGLSSYEQYF,TRBV7-2,TRBJ2-7,.,.
TGTGCCACTCAAAGATCAGGAAACTATGGCTACACCTTC,CATQRSGNYGYTF,TRBV24-1,TRBJ1-2,few,.
TGCAGTGCTCTACCGCGGGATCGCAATGAGCAGTTCTTC,CSALPRDRNEQFF,TRBV20-1,TRBJ2-1,few,.
TGTGCCAGCAGTTTAGCGCTTGGGGACTCCTACGAGCAGTACTTC,CASSLALGDSYEQYF,TRBV12-3/TRBV12-4,TRBJ2-7,.,.
TGTGCCAGCAGTACTGACGGCCACAATGAGCAGTTCTTC,CASSTDGHNEQFF,TRBV12-3/TRBV12-4,TRBJ2-1,many,.
TGTGCCACCAGCAGGGCTAGCTCCGAGCAGTACTTC,CATSRASSEQYF,TRBV15,TRBJ2-7,few,.